One and the same sample provided the 2 T cell receptor beta chains below, sequenced in a study of CD8+ T cells in alopecia areata. The authors extracted RNA and reverse transcribed it into cDNA as the sequencing template. Clones were read by immunoSEQ multiplex PCR, and TCRdb kept only the in-frame ones, dropping some. The repertoire has about 160,000 clones, roughly 48% of them found once; the top ten carry approximately 6.6%. The sample comprised CD4+ T cells sorted from blood. These receptors all come from a human donor with alopecia areata.

V and J are TRBV27 and TRBJ2-2; 9 positions agree with TRBD2. Germline V CDR1 and CDR2: MNHEY, SMNVEV (reference sequence). This CDR3 is 15 amino acids long. The V segment lost 8 bases and the J segment 4 bases; nucleotides outside the gene matches: 8. DNA for the CDR3: TGTGCCAGCCGCCGCGGACTAGCGCTCACCGGGGAGCTGTTTTTT. This encodes CASRRGLALTGELFF.

This clone was counted only a few times. This chain uses TRBV18 with TRBJ1-1, with D perhaps TRBD1 (6 bases). CDR1 and CDR2 (germline): KGHSH, LQKENI. This CDR3 comprises 13 residues. Trimming took 6 bases from V and 1 from J, leaving 9 bases between them. The DNA for the CDR3 is TGTGCCAGCTCCGCGGACAGGAACACTGAAGCTTTCTTT. Its translation: CASSADRNTEAFF.